This TCR beta chain was sequenced for a study of control samples from healthy donors and cancer patients. The CDR3 runs to 15 residues. Germline values: CDR1 MNHEY, CDR2 SMNVEV (reference sequence). Losses at the gene ends were 1 base for V and 7 bases for J; bases not matched to a gene: 3. Profiled with immunoSEQ multiplex PCR; TCRdb holds only in-frame clones, not every one. The repertoire includes more than 95,000 clones, roughly 93% of them detected once, and approximately 7.9% sits in the top ten. The specimen sequenced was blood. The receptor's source is a young man in good health. The chain has TRBV27 and TRBJ2-1; 11 bases are a match to TRBD2. CDR3 region: CASSLLLAGGNEQFF. The CDR3 DNA follows: TGTGCCAGCAGTTTATTATTAGCGGGGGGGAATGAGCAGTTCTTC.